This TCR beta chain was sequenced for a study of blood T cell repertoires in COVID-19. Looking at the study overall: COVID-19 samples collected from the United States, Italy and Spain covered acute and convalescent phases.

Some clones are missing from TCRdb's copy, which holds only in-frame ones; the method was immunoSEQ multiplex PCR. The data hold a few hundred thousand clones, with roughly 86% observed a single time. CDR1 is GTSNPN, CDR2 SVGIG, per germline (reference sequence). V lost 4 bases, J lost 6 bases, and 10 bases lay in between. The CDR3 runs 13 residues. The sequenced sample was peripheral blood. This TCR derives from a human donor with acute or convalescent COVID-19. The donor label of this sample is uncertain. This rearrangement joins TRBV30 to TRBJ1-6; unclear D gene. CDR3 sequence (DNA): TGTGCCTGGACGTGGGCCGTTAATTCACCCCTCCACTTT. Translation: CAWTWAVNSPLHF.